The present TCR beta chain was sequenced within a study of blood T cell repertoires in COVID-19. Study overall: Some COVID-19 samples were acute and others convalescent; all came from the United States, Italy and Spain. PBMCs, B-cell-depleted T cells, or T cells provided the cDNA or gDNA that made up the material.

The CDR3 totals 12 residues. The V gene lost 3 bases and the J gene lost 15 bases, with 15 bases spanning the gap. Germline V gives CDR1 ENHRY, CDR2 SYGVKD. Under the authors' procedure: How many nucleated cells were present was estimated from reference gene primer amplification. The method was immunoSEQ multiplex PCR; TCRdb's version includes in-frame clones alone and lacks a portion of them. Clone size and V and J calls were adopted from that table, with D and trimming inferred from the DNA. The table includes fewer than 600,000 clones, nearly 90% detected once. Patients of the Seattle cohort, enrolled during active infection, were followed longitudinally.

This chain connects TRBV10-3 to TRBJ2-4; perhaps TRBD2 as D (6 bases). The receptor comes from a man aged 18-30 years with COVID-19, enrolled during active disease. The sample taken for sequencing was peripheral blood. The DNA of the CDR3 is TGTGCCATCAGTGACACCGGGGGAAGGCCGTACTTC. This gives the protein CAISDTGGRPYF.